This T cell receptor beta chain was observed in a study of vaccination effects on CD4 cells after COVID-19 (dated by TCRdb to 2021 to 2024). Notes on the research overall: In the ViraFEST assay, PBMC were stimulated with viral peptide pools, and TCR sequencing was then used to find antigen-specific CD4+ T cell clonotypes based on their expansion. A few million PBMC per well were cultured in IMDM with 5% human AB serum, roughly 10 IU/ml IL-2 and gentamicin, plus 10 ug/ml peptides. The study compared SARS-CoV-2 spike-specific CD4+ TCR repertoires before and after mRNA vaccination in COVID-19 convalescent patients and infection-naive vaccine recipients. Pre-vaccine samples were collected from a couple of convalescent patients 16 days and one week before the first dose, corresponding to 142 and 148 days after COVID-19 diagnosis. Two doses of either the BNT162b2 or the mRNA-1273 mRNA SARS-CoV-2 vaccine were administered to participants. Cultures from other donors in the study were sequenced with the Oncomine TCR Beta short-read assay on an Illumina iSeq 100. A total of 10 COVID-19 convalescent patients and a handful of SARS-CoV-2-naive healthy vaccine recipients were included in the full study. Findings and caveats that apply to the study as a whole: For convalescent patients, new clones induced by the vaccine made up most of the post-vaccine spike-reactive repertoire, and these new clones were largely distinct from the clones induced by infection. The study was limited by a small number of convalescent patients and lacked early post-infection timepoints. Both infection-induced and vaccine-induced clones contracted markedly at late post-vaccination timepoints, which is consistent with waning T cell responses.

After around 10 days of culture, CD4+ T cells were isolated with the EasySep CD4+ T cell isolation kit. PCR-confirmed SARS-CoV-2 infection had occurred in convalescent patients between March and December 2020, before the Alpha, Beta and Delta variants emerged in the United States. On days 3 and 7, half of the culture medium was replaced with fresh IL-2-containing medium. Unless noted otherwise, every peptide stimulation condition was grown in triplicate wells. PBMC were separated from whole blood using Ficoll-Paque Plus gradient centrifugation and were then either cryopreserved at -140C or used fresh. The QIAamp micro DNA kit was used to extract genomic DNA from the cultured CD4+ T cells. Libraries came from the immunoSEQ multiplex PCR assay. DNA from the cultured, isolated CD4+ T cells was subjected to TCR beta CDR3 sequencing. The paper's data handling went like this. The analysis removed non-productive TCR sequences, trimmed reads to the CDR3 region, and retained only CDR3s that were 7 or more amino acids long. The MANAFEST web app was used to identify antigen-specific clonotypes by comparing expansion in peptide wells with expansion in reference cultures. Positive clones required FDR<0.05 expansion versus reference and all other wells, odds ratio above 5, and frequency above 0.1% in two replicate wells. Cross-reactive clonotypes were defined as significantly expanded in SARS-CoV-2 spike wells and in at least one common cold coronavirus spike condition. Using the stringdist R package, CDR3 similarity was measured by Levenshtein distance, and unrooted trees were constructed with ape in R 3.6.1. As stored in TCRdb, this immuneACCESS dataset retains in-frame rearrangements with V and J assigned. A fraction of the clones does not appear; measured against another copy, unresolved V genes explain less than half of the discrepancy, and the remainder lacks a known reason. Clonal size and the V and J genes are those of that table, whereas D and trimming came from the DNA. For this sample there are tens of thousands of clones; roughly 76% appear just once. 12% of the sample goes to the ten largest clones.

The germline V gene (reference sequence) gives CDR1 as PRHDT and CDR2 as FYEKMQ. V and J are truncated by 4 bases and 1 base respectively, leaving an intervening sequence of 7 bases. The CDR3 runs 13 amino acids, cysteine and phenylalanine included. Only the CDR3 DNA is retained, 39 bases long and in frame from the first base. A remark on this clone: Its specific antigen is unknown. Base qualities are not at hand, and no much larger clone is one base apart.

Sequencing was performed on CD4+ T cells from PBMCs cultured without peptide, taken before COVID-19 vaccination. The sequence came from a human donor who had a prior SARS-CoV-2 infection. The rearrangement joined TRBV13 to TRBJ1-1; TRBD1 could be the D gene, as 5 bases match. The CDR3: CASSSDKNTEAFF. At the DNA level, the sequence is TGTGCCAGCAGCTCGGACAAGAACACTGAAGCTTTCTTT.